This T cell receptor beta chain was observed in a study of PD-1 blockade in mismatch repair-deficient tumors. Across the whole study: Enrolled about 2013-2017, patients had progressing, pretreated mismatch repair-deficient cancers of 12 to 13 types. Study findings and constraints: Tumor-resident clones, often undetectable pretreatment in blood, expanded then contracted after pembrolizumab.

About this clone itself: The antigen remains unidentified.

Every patient had mismatch repair deficiency by PCR or immunohistochemistry. TCR sequencing covered a few patients who responded to pembrolizumab. TCRdb's copy holds only in-frame clones and misses some; the assay was immunoSEQ multiplex PCR. The sample yields under 150,000 clones, about 86% seen once. The J segment lost 3 bases and the V segment lost 6 bases, leaving 1 base of the junction unmatched. The CDR3 is made up of 14 amino acids. CDR1 and CDR2 from the germline V gene are SNHLY and FYNNEI. The chain uses TRBV2 and TRBJ2-7; 14 bases are a match to TRBD2. The sequences come from peripheral blood, collected 44 weeks after starting pembrolizumab. The sequence was obtained from an adult with mismatch repair-deficient cancer. The CDR3 DNA sequence: TGTGCCAGCAGCGGGACTAGCGGGAGCTACGAGCAGTACTTC. Protein sequence: CASSGTSGSYEQYF.